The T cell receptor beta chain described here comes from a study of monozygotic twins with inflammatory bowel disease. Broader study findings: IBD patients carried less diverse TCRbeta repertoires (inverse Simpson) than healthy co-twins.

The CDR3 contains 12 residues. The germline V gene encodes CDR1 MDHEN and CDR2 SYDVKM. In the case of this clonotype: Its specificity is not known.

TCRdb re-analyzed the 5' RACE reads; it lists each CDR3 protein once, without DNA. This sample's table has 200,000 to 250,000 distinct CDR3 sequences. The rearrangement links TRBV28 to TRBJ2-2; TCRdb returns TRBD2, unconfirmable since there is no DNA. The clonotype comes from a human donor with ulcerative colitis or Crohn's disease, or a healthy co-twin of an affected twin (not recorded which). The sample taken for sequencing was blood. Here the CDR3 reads CAGEGDTGELFF.